These T cell receptor beta chains were read from a single sample in a study of response to subunit inactivated influenza vaccine. TCRdb used MiXCR to reprocess the RT-PCR reads, holding one entry per CDR3 protein. The sample yields 600,000 to 700,000 distinct CDR3 sequences, 11% to 15% seen once. The sequenced sample was PBMCs from blood, obtained approximately 15 days before vaccination. The receptors here all came from a man aged 50-59 years who received an inactivated influenza vaccine. Both conserved end residues are part of each CDR3.

j_call,v_call,cdr3_aa
TRBJ1-5,TRBV20-1,CSASQGNNQPQHF
TRBJ1-3,TRBV6-1,CASLAGQGSGNTIYF
TRBJ2-5,TRBV12-3/TRBV12-4,CASSFTGGQETQYF
TRBJ2-7,TRBV25-1,CASRTGGSEQYF
TRBJ1-4,TRBV28,CASSRDSNEKLFF
TRBJ1-1,TRBV12-3/TRBV12-4,CASSLVAGYNTEAFF
TRBJ2-7,TRBV30,CAWSADSASYEQYF
TRBJ2-5,TRBV28,CASSTPWGNPQETQYF
TRBJ1-5,TRBV24-1,CATSDLQGRGNQPQHF
TRBJ2-2,TRBV28,CASSNTGGSTGELFF
TRBJ2-5,TRBV6-2/TRBV6-3,CATLRVPQETQYF
TRBJ2-5,TRBV3-1,CASSQAGQGQETQYF
TRBJ2-1,TRBV7-9,CASSSQTAVDGEQFF
TRBJ2-7,TRBV30,CAWSVSSIVHEQYF
TRBJ1-2,TRBV29-1,CSTGGVSGYTF
TRBJ2-1,TRBV20-1,CSADGLGYNEQFF
TRBJ1-5,TRBV11-2,CASSGFGESAKHF
TRBJ2-5,TRBV5-1,CASTTGSGQETQYF
TRBJ2-7,TRBV5-5,CASSLRVQGAGYYEQYF
TRBJ1-2,TRBV6-5,CASSYTGLGHGYTF
TRBJ2-7,TRBV9,CASSVGSTTKYEQYF
TRBJ1-2,TRBV12-3/TRBV12-4,CASSYRGGDGYTF
TRBJ2-7,TRBV7-9,CASSLGQRYEQYF
TRBJ2-3,TRBV20-1,CSARDKGQHTDTQYF
TRBJ1-2,TRBV6-5,CASSYGQGVGGGYTF
TRBJ2-1,TRBV29-1,CSELVGDEQFF
TRBJ1-1,TRBV29-1,CSVDGTGFTEAFF
TRBJ1-5,TRBV4-1,CASSQGTGVSNQPQHF
TRBJ2-7,TRBV27,CASSRFPNSRTSHEQYF
TRBJ2-1,TRBV3-1,CASSRTSGDYEQFF
TRBJ1-1,TRBV21-1,CASILRDRGLVNTEAFF
TRBJ1-6,TRBV7-2,CASSSTQGASPLHF
TRBJ2-2,TRBV5-1,CASSLRQTGELFF
TRBJ2-5,TRBV11-2,CASSWRAGIQETQYF
TRBJ2-2,TRBV4-3,CASSQNPNTGELFF
TRBJ2-1,TRBV12-3/TRBV12-4,CASSWGRGDYNEQFF
TRBJ2-3,TRBV5-1,CASSKGTSKRGEDTQYF
TRBJ1-5,TRBV24-1,CATAPGQGRLEPQHF
TRBJ2-1,TRBV28,CASSSGLAGGRAYNERFF